This T cell receptor beta chain was sequenced during a study of cytomegalovirus exposure and HLA in healthy donors listed by TCRdb under 2017. Background on the whole study: According to an earlier analysis of 550 to 700 of the donors, about 180 million T cells yielded approximately 120 million unique TCR beta sequences and around 300 Gb of sequence data. HLA typing included class I and class II loci at four-digit resolution. Among roughly 400 genotyped donors of the cohort, an average of 235,054 unique TCR beta nucleotide sequences were sequenced per donor, about a sixth of them non-productive. High-throughput TCR immunosequencing, statistical association of individual TCRs with disease status, and machine learning were combined to predict cytomegalovirus infection status. An earlier analysis of about 620 of the donors applied high-throughput TCR beta sequencing to assess whether each TCR beta V gene segment acted as functional or pseudogenic. Typing coverage differed by locus: A, B, C, DRB1 and DQB1 were typed in about 620-630 donors, DQA1 in about 550, DPA1 in 600 to 610, and DPB1 in around 440. The study aimed to test whether cataloging public T cell receptors could reveal signatures of past pathogen exposure. Using immunosequencing, the study profiled T cell repertoires from around 680 subjects and related those repertoires to cytomegalovirus serostatus. Donor age, sex, ethnicity and CMV serostatus were collected together with the repertoire data. Every repertoire in the discovery cohort had been generated on one and the same sequencing platform. An early release covering 550 to 700 HLA-typed donors comprised approximately 300 gigabases of sequencing data and tens of millions of unique TCR sequences. A later analysis re-analyzed previously published TCR beta repertoires from 666 donors and added high-resolution HLA genotyping to study TCR occurrence patterns. Besides the first cohort of about 730 subjects, a separate validation cohort made up of over 95 different subjects was used. Rather than using new phenotypic data, the later analysis identified candidate immune exposures from TCR beta sequences and from how often those sequences occurred across donors. The genetic ancestry cluster associated with self-reported Caucasian donors included around four fifths of the roughly 400 genotyped donors. In a later genetic analysis, genome-wide SNP genotypes for about 60% of the 666 donors were used, and that subset was treated as a discovery cohort. A handful of DR-DQ haplotypes were handled as single units for association and clustering because linkage in the cohort was strong.

The library came from the immunoSEQ multiplex PCR assay. For the multiplex PCR, a mixture combining 60 forward primers for TCR Vbeta segments and 13 reverse primers for TCR Jbeta segments was used. The CDR3 region of rearranged TCR beta genes was amplified from genomic DNA with a multiplex PCR assay. On the Illumina HiSeq System, the amplified TCR beta libraries were sequenced as 87-base-pair reads. On the authors' methods: A later analysis tallied around 80 million unique TCR beta chains across the 550 to 850 repertoires, and approximately 9.9 million of those chains were shared by two or more donors. Raw reads were error-corrected and collapsed into unique sequences with a nearest-neighbor algorithm that merged closely related sequences to remove PCR and sequencing errors. To assign V, D and J gene segments, CDR3 sequences were aligned to IMGT reference sequences. For a sequence to be retained, a match of at least six nucleotides to both a V gene segment and a J gene segment was required. A rearrangement counted as productive if the CDR3 had no stop codons and remained in frame with V and J, and every other rearrangement counted as non-productive. CDR3 was defined according to IMGT convention as the region running from the second conserved V-encoded cysteine to the conserved J-encoded phenylalanine. The earlier analysis of 500 to 750 of the donors excluded any sequence lacking an unambiguous match to a single V gene segment. An earlier analysis of just under 600 of the donors called V segments functional above 56.7% productive rearrangements and segregating when the between-donor standard deviation exceeded 5%. A statistical classification framework was developed to diagnose cytomegalovirus status using the catalog of TCR beta chain sequences. V and J gene assignment, in a later analysis, came from comparing TCR nucleotide sequences with IMGT/GENE-DB human TR gene sequences. Using the TCRdist pipeline, a later analysis assigned CDR3 sequences along with most-parsimonious VDJ recombination scenarios. In a later analysis, each TCR beta chain was defined by its CDR3 amino acid sequence together with its V-gene family, and reads without a unique V-gene family were excluded. In a later analysis, 500 to 650 highly shared, low-generation-probability nucleotide sequences were removed to address suspected cross-contamination and a sequencing artifact. For each public chain, a later analysis derived a clonal expansion index from normalized ranks of inferred template counts within each repertoire. Generation probabilities in a later analysis came from a VDJ recombination model fitted to out-of-frame rearrangements, and those results were checked against IGoR. In a later analysis, hypergeometric tests were used to score TCR-TCR, TCR-HLA and TCR-CMV co-occurrence, with a repertoire-size bias correction applied to TCR pairs. A later analysis estimated false discovery rates by permuting HLA or CMV assignments 20 times. In a later analysis, co-occurring TCRs were grouped using DBSCAN, with TCRdist sequence similarity added in when clustering inside HLA-allele-positive subsets. Repertoires with fewer than 30,000 or more than 120,000 public chains were left out of co-occurrence clustering, as were five repertoires with anomalous nucleotide sharing. Imported from immuneACCESS, the table was reduced by TCRdb to in-frame sequences with V and J called. These copies leave out some clones; in studies compared against another copy, an unresolved V gene accounts for under half, and the cause of the remainder is not known. Clone size and the V and J calls come from that table; the DNA yielded D and trimming. Counted in this sample were more than 35,000 clones; roughly 50% of them appeared once. The ten biggest clones cover more than 5% of the sample.

Paper-wide results and their limitations: This cohort had only TCR beta chains sequenced, and the lack of alpha or paired-chain data limited which features could be detected. A later analysis associated 16,951 TCR beta sequences with specific HLA alleles at a false discovery rate of 0.05. Roughly uniform sequencing depth across donors was assumed in presence/absence analyses, although this assumption may not hold. A later genetic analysis associated a missense DCLRE1C variant with V-gene and J-gene trimming of TCR beta chains, and an independent cohort replicated the association. A further reported finding was that TCR beta sequences accurately predicted the HLA-A and HLA-B alleles for most subjects in the first cohort. Immune exposure information for the cohort was limited to CMV serostatus. The 87-base-pair reads could not distinguish some IMGT-functional V segments, including TRBV6-2 and TRBV6-3, so those segments were excluded. Several of the top co-occurrence clusters appeared to be linked to parvovirus B19, influenza, CMV and Epstein-Barr virus, according to a later analysis. Linkage disequilibrium might explain the correlated functional status among segregating V segments, but an unknown experimental factor could not be ruled out. Because HLA typing was missing for some donors at each locus, association tests included only the typed subset. A later genetic analysis reported fewer N-insertions in productive TCRs among donors in an Asian-associated ancestry cluster than the approximately 700-donor mean. In a later analysis, TCR association rates were found to vary across HLA loci, with the most associated TCRs seen for DRB1 alleles and the fewest for HLA-C alleles. Three of the identified cytomegalovirus-associated TCR beta chains were confirmed in vitro to be specific for cytomegalovirus antigens. Across donors, most TCR sequences were observed very rarely, whereas some public TCRs were present in many individuals. Cytomegalovirus status was reported to be diagnosed by the classifier with high specificity and sensitivity in both the original and validation cohorts. The authors suggested that the approach could potentially be generalized to other disease states and immunological phenotypes. An earlier analysis of approximately 530 of the donors showed that most TCR beta V segments appeared in productive rearrangements either about 87% or about 30% of the time, which broadly matched IMGT annotations. A cluster of highly shared sequence variants was judged likely to be a technical artifact of the sequencing pipeline. According to a later analysis, most CMV-associated TCR beta chains appeared to be HLA-restricted, and the HLA associations seemed to be driven largely by CMV exposure. Compared with equally common non-associated chains, HLA-associated TCR beta chains in a later analysis were more clonally expanded and had lower generation probabilities. Strong co-occurrence of HLA alleles, especially DR and DQ, made assigning TCR associations to individual alleles difficult. A total of fewer than 200 TCR beta chains were listed by the study as associated with cytomegalovirus. The earlier analysis of approximately 590 of the donors excluded 15 to 20 rarely observed V segments, including chromosome 9 orphons, because counts were too low.

The CDR3 runs 14 amino acids, cysteine and phenylalanine included. Just CDR3 DNA is preserved here, 42 bases in frame from base 1. The CDR1 and CDR2 encoded by the germline V gene are SGHVS and FNYEAQ. Cut back by 6 bases and 4 bases, the V and J ends lie 13 bases apart. In total, roughly 670 healthy bone marrow donors made up the cohort. At the time of sampling, all cohort members were nominally healthy, though unrecorded immune exposures were likely present. The donor was CMV seropositive and belonged to the group of some 290 seropositive cohort members. A peripheral blood sample was collected from each donor, and TCR beta sequencing was performed on peripheral blood mononuclear cells. The Qiagen DNeasy Blood Extraction Kit was used to extract genomic DNA from the blood cell samples. On this clone itself: Its antigen remains unidentified. It has no much larger one-base neighbor in the sample; base qualities were not kept.

What was sequenced was PBMCs. The chain is made from TRBV7-6 and TRBJ1-3, with TRBD1 tentatively as D gene (5 bases match). The sequence derives from a woman aged 40 to 50 in good health and CMV-seropositive. The CDR3 reads CASSPGNGGNTIYF. The nucleotide sequence is given as TGTGCCAGCAGTCCAGGGAACGGGGGAAACACCATATATTTT.